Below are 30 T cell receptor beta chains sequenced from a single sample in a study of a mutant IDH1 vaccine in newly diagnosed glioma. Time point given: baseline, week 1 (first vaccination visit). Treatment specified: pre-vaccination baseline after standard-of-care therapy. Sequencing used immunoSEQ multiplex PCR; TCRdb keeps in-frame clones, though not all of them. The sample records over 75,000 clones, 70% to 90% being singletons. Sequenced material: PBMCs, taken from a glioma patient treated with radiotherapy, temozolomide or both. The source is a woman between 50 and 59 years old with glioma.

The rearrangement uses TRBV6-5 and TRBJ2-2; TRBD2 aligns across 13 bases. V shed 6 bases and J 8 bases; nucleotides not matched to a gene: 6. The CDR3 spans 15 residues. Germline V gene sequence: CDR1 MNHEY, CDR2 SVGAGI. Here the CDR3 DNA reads TGTGCCAGCAGACTAGGACTAGCGGGGGCAGGGGAGCTGTTTTTT. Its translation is CASRLGLAGAGELFF.

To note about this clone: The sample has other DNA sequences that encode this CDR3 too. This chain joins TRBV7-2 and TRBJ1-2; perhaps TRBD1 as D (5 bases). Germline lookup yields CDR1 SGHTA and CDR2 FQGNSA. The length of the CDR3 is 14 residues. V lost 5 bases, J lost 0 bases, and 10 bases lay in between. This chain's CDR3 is CASSQGTANYGYTF. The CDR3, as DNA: TGTGCCAGCAGCCAGGGTACAGCTAACTATGGCTACACCTTC. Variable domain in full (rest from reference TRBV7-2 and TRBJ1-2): GAGVSQSPSNKVTEKGKDVELRCDPISGHTALYWYRQSLGQGLEFLIYFQGNSAPDKSGLPSDRFSAERTGGSVSTLTIQRTQQEDSAVYLCASSQGTANYGYTFGSGTRLTVV.

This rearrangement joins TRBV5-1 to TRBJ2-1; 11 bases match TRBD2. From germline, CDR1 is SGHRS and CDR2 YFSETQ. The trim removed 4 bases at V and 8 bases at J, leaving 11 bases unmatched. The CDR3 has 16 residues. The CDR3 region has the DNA TGCGCCAGCAGCGTGTCAGGAACTAGCGGGAGCGATGAGCAGTTCTTC. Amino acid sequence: CASSVSGTSGSDEQFF.

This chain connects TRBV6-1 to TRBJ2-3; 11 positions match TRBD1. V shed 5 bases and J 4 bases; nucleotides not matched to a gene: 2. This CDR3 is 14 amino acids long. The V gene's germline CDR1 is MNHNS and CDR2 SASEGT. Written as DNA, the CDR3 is TGTGCCAGCAGTTGGACAGGGGGCCCAGATACGCAGTATTTT. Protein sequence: CASSWTGGPDTQYF.

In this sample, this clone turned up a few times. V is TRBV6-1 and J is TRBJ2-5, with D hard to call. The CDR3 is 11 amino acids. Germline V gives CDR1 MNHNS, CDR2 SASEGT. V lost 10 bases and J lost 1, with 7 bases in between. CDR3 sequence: CATKVQETQYF. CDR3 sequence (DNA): TGTGCCACCAAAGTCCAAGAGACCCAGTACTTC.

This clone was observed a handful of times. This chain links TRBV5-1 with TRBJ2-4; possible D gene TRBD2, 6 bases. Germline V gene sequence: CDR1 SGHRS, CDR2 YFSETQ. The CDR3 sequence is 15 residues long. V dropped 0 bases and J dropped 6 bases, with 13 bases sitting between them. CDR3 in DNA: TGCGCCAGCAGCTTGGCAGGTGGGGACTCAAACATTCAGTACTTC. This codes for CASSLAGGDSNIQYF.

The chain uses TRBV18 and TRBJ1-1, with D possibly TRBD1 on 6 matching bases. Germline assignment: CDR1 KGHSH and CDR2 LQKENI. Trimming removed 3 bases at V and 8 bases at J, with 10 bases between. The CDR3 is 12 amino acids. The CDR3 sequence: CASSPRGREAFF. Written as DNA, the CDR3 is TGTGCCAGCTCACCGAGGGGGAGAGAAGCTTTCTTT. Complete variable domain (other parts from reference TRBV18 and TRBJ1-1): NAGVMQNPRHLVRRRGQEARLRCSPMKGHSHVYWYRQLPEEGLKFMVYLQKENIIDESGMPKERFSAEFPKEGPSILRIQQVVRGDSAAYFCASSPRGREAFFGQGTRLTVV.

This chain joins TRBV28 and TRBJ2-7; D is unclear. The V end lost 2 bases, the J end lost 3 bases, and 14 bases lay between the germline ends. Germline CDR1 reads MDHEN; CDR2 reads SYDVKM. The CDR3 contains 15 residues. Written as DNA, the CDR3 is TGTGCCAGCAGTTTAGGGCAGAACATTGGCTACGAGCAGTACTTC. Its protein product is CASSLGQNIGYEQYF. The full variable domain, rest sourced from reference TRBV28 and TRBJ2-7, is DVKVTQSSRYLVKRTGEKVFLECVQDMDHENMFWYRQDPGLGLRLIYFSYDVKMKEKGDIPEGYSVSREKKERFSLILESASTNQTSMYLCASSLGQNIGYEQYFGPGTRLTVT.

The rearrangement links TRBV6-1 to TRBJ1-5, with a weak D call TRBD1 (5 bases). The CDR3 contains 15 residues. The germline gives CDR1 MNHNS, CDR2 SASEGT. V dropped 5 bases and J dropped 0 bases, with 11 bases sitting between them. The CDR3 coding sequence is TGTGCCAGCAGTCCGGACACATATAGCAATCAGCCCCAGCATTTT. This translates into CASSPDTYSNQPQHF.

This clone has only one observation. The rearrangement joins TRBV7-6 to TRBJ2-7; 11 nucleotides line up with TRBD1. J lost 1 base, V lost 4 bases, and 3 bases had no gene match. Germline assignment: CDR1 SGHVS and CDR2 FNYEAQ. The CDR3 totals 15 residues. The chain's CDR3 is CASSSGQGASYEQYF. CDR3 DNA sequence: TGTGCCAGCAGCTCAGGACAGGGGGCTTCCTACGAGCAGTACTTC.

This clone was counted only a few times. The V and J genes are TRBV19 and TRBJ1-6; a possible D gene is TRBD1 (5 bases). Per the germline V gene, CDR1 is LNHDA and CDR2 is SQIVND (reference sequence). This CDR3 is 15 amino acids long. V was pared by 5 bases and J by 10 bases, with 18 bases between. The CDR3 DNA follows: TGTGCCAGTAGTTTCACCGGGACTAAATACTCACCCCTCCACTTT. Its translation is CASSFTGTKYSPLHF.

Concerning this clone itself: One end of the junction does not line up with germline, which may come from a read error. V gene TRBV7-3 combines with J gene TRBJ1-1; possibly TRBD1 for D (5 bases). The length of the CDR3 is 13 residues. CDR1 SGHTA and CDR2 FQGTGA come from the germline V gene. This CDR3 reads CTSSFTGHTEAFF. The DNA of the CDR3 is TGTACCAGCAGCTTTACGGGGCACACTGAAGCTTTCTTT.

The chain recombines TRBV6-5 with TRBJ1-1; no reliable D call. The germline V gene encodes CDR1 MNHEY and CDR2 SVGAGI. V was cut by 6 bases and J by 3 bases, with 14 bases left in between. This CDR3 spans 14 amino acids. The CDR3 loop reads CASRAYYGDTEAFF. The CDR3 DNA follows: TGTGCCAGCAGGGCCTATTACGGGGACACTGAAGCTTTCTTT.

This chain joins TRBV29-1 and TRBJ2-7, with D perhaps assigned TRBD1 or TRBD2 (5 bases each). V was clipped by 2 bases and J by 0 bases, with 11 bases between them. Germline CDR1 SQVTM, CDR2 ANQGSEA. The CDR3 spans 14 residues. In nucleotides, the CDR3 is TGCAGCGTTGAATTAGGGACCGCCTCCTACGAGCAGTACTTC. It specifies CSVELGTASYEQYF.

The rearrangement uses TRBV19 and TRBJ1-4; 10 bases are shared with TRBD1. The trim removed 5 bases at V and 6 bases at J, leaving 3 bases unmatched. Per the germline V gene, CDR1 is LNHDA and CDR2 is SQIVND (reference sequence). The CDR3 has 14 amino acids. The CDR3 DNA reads TGTGCCAGTAGTGCGACAGGGGGCGATGAAAAACTGTTTTTT. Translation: CASSATGGDEKLFF.

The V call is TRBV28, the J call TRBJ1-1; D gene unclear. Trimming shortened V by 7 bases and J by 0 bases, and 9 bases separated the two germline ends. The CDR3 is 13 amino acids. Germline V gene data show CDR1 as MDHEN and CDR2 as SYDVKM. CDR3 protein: CASTGRMNTEAFF. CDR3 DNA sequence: TGTGCCAGCACCGGAAGGATGAACACTGAAGCTTTCTTT.

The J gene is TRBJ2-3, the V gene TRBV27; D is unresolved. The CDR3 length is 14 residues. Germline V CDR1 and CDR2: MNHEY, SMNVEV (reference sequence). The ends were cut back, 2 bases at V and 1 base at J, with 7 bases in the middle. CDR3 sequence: CASSLDPRTDTQYF. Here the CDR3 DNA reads TGTGCCAGCAGTTTAGATCCACGCACAGATACGCAGTATTTT.

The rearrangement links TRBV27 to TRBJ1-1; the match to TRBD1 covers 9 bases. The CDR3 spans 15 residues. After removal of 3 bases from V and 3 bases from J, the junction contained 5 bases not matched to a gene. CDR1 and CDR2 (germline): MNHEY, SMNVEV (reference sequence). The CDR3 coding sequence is TGTGCCAGCAGTTTCCACAGGGGGCCGTACACTGAAGCTTTCTTT. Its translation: CASSFHRGPYTEAFF.

The DNA for the CDR3 is TGTGCTACTCCGGGGGCCTGGCTTAATTCACCCCTCCACTTT. Translation gives CATPGAWLNSPLHF. The V and J genes are TRBV7-2 and TRBJ1-6, with a possible D match to TRBD1 (6 bases). Germline V gene data show CDR1 as SGHTA and CDR2 as FQGNSA. This CDR3 is built from 14 residues.

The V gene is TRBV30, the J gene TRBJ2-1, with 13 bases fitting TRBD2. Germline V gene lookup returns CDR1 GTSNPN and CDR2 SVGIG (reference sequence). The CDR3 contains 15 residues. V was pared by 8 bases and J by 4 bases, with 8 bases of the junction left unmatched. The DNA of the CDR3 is TGTGCCCAACTAGCGGGAGGGCCCATTTACAATGAGCAGTTCTTC. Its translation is CAQLAGGPIYNEQFF.

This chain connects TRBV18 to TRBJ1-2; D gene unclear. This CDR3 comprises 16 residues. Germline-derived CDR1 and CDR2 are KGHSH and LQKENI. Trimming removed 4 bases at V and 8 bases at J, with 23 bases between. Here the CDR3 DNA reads TGTGCCAGCTCACGCGTACGAGACGACCGGCAGGAGGGCTACACCTTC. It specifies CASSRVRDDRQEGYTF.

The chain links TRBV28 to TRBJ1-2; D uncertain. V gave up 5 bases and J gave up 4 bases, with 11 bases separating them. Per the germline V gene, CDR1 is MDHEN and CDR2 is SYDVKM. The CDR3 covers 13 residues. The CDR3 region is CASSLDLSYGYTF. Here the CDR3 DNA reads TGTGCCAGCAGTCTGGACCTCTCCTATGGCTACACCTTC.

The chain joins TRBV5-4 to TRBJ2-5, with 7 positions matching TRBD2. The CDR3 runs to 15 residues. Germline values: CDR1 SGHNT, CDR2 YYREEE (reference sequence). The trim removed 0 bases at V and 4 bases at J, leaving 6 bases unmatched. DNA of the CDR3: TGTGCCAGCAGCTTGGGGGAGGGAGGAAGAGAGACCCAGTACTTC. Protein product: CASSLGEGGRETQYF.

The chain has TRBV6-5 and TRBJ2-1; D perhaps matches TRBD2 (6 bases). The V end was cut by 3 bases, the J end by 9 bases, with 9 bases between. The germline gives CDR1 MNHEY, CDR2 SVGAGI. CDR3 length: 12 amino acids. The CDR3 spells CASSYLGGEQFF. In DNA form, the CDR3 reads TGTGCCAGCAGTTATCTGGGGGGTGAGCAGTTCTTC.

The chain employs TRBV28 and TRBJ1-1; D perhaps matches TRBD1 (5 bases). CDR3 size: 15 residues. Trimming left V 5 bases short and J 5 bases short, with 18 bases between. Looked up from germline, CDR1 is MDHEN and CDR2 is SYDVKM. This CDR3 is CASSPLGKGRTEAFF. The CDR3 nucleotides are TGTGCCAGCAGTCCCCTCGGGAAGGGGCGGACTGAAGCTTTCTTT.

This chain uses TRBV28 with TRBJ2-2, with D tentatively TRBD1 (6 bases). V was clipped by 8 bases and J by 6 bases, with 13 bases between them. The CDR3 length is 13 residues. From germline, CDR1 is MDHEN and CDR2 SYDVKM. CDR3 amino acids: CASALGAAGELFF. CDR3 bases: TGTGCCAGCGCCTTGGGGGCTGCCGGGGAGCTGTTTTTT.

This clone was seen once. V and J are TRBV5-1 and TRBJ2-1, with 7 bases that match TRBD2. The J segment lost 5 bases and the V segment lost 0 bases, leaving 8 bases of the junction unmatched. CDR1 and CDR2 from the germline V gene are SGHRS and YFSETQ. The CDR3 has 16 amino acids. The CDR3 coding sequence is TGCGCCAGCAGCTTGGCCACGGGCGGGAGCCACAATGAGCAGTTCTTC. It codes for CASSLATGGSHNEQFF.

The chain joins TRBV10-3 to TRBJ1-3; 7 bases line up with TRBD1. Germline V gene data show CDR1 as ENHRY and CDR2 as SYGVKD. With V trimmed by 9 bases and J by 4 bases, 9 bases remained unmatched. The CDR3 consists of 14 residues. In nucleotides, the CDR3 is TGTGCCATTTGGCCCGGACAGGCCGGAAACACCATATATTTT. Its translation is CAIWPGQAGNTIYF.

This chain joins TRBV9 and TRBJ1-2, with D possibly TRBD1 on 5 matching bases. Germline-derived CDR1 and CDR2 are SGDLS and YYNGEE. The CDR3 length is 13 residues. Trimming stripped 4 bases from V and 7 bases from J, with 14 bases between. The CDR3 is CASSTRRVGGYTF. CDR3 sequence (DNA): TGTGCCAGCAGCACCCGCAGGGTGGGTGGCTACACCTTC.

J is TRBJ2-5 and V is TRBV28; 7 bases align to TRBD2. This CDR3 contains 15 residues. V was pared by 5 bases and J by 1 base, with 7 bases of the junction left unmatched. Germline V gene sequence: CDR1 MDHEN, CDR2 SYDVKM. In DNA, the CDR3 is TGTGCCAGCAGTCCAGGGCCTAGCGGCCAAGAGACCCAGTACTTC. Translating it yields CASSPGPSGQETQYF. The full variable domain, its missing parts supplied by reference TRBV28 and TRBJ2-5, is DVKVTQSSRYLVKRTGEKVFLECVQDMDHENMFWYRQDPGLGLRLIYFSYDVKMKEKGDIPEGYSVSREKKERFSLILESASTNQTSMYLCASSPGPSGQETQYFGPGTRLLVL.